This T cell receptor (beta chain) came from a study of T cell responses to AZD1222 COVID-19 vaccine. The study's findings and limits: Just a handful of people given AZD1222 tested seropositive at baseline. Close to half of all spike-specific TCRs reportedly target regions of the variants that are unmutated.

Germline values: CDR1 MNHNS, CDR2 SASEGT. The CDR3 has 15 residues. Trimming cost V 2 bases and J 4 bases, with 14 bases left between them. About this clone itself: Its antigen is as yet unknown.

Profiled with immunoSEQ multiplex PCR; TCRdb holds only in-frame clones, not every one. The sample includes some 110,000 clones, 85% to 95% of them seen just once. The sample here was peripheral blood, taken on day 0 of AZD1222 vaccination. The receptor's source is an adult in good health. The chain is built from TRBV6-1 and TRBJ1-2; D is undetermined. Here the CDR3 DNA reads TGTGCCAGCAGTGAACATGGATGGAGTGCCTATGGCTACACCTTC. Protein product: CASSEHGWSAYGYTF.